This record looks at one T cell receptor (beta chain) sequence and its context. Its antigen is currently unknown. V lost 1 base and J lost 7; bases outside the gene matches: 6. CDR3 length: 14 residues. Germline lookup yields CDR1 LNHNV and CDR2 YYDKDF (reference sequence). The data derive from a study of vaccination effects on CD4 cells after COVID-19. After expansion with viral peptide pools in the ViraFEST assay, antigen-specific CD4+ T cells were sequenced. Subsequent to a culture period of under 11 days, CD4+ T cells were isolated. Absence of prior SARS-CoV-2 infection characterized the vaccine recipients, who showed negative nucleocapsid antibodies. Method: immunoSEQ multiplex PCR; TCRdb's copy keeps in-frame clones and lacks some. The sample holds tens of thousands of clones, about 74% seen once.

Sequenced material: CD4+ T cells from PBMCs cultured with SARS-CoV-2 spike peptides, taken before COVID-19 vaccination. The rearrangement uses TRBV15 and TRBJ1-2, with 7 nucleotides matching TRBD1. The sequence came from a human donor who received a COVID-19 vaccine. CDR3 in DNA: TGTGCCACCAGCAGAGTTAGGGGGCCGGTTGGCTACACCTTC. It encodes CATSRVRGPVGYTF.